The 30 T cell receptor beta chains below all came from one sample that was sequenced in a study of blood T cell repertoires in COVID-19. Libraries were prepared by immunoSEQ multiplex PCR; TCRdb keeps only in-frame clonotypes and omits some of them. The profile shows around 200,000 clones, less than 80% of them singletons. Material for sequencing was peripheral blood. The source of these receptors is a man aged 45 to 65 who had recovered from COVID-19.

The chain links TRBV24-1 to TRBJ2-3; 10 bases are shared with TRBD2. After removal of 6 bases from V and 5 bases from J, the junction contained 4 bases not matched to a gene. CDR3 size: 14 residues. Per the germline V gene, CDR1 is KGHDR and CDR2 is SFDVKD. CDR3 coding DNA: TGTGCCACCAGTTCTAGCGGGAGTGTAGATACGCAGTATTTT. This sequence encodes CATSSSGSVDTQYF.

V usage is TRBV13 and J usage is TRBJ2-1; tentative D call: TRBD2 (5 bases). V lost 5 bases and J lost 7, with 18 bases in between. This CDR3 is 15 amino acids long. The V gene's germline CDR1 is PRHDT and CDR2 FYEKMQ (reference sequence). As DNA, the CDR3 is TGTGCCAGCAGCCCCTCTGTGGGAGCGTATAATGAGCAGTTCTTC. It is translated as CASSPSVGAYNEQFF. Together with reference TRBV13 and TRBJ2-1, the CDR3 gives the full variable domain: AAGVIQSPRHLIKEKRETATLKCYPIPRHDTVYWYQQGPGQDPQFLISFYEKMQSDKGSIPDRFSAQQFSDYHSELNMSSLELGDSALYFCASSPSVGAYNEQFFGPGTRLTVL.

V usage is TRBV11-3 and J usage is TRBJ2-1; TRBD2 agrees at 8 bases. The CDR3 consists of 15 residues. The J segment lost 0 bases and the V segment lost 5 bases, leaving 3 bases of the junction unmatched. Per the germline V gene, CDR1 is SGHNT and CDR2 is YENEEA. The CDR3 loop is CASSPTSGSYNEQFF. The CDR3 DNA follows: TGTGCCAGCAGCCCAACTAGCGGCTCCTACAATGAGCAGTTCTTC. Looking up the rest from reference TRBV11-3 and TRBJ2-1 gives the full variable domain: EAGVVQSPRYKIIEKKQPVAFWCNPISGHNTLYWYLQNLGQGPELLIRYENEEAVDDSQLPKDRFSAERLKGVDSTLKIQPAELGDSAVYLCASSPTSGSYNEQFFGPGTRLTVL.

DNA for the CDR3: TGTGCCAGCAGTACGGGGACAGTGAACACTGAAGCTTTCTTT. This gives the protein CASSTGTVNTEAFF. V gene TRBV2 combines with J gene TRBJ1-1; 7 bases line up with TRBD1. The CDR3 spans 14 residues. Trimming cost V 5 bases and J 0 bases; bases outside gene matches: 3. The germline gives CDR1 SNHLY, CDR2 FYNNEI.

The chain employs TRBV10-2 and TRBJ2-2, with TRBD2 identical over 10 bases. V lost 1 base, J lost 6 bases, and 5 bases stayed unmatched. The germline CDR1 and CDR2 sequences are WSHSY and SAAADI. This CDR3 has 16 residues. CDR3 sequence: CASSEWLAGVPGELFF. CDR3 coding DNA: TGCGCCAGCAGTGAGTGGCTAGCGGGAGTACCCGGGGAGCTGTTTTTT.

This chain joins TRBV18 and TRBJ1-2, with D perhaps matching TRBD1 (5 bases). The CDR3 totals 14 residues. CDR1 and CDR2 from the germline V gene are KGHSH and LQKENI. V was shortened by 3 bases and J by 12 bases, with 20 bases between the two germline ends. Written as DNA, the CDR3 is TGTGCCAGCTCACCGGGGAGGGGTTTTCGTTTTGACACCTTC. Protein product: CASSPGRGFRFDTF.

This chain uses TRBV6-6 with TRBJ2-7, with TRBD2 matching 10 bases. Trimming cost V 3 bases and J 4 bases; bases outside gene matches: 6. Germline CDR1 MNHNY, CDR2 SVGAGI (reference sequence). The CDR3 spans 15 residues. The CDR3 loop is CASSYGASGSYEQYF. The CDR3 DNA sequence: TGTGCCAGCAGTTATGGGGCTAGCGGGAGTTACGAGCAGTACTTC.

The chain joins TRBV13 to TRBJ2-1; 8 nucleotides agree with TRBD2. This CDR3 region has 15 residues. Germline CDR1 and CDR2: PRHDT and FYEKMQ (reference sequence). The junction had 8 bases not matched to a gene; V was cut back by 5 bases and J by 5 bases. In DNA form, the CDR3 reads TGTGCCAGCAGCCCACGACTAGCGAATAACAATGAGCAGTTCTTC. Amino acid sequence: CASSPRLANNNEQFF.

The chain links TRBV10-2 to TRBJ1-1, with TRBD1 as a possible D gene (6 bases). The germline CDR1 and CDR2 sequences are WSHSY and SAAADI. The V end lost 2 bases, the J end lost 6 bases, and 16 bases lay between the germline ends. The CDR3 is made up of 15 amino acids. This CDR3 reads CASSEPGTLSSEAFF. CDR3 coding DNA: TGCGCCAGCAGTGAGCCTGGGACACTTTCTTCTGAAGCTTTCTTT.

The chain is built from TRBV23-1 and TRBJ2-5; maybe TRBD1 (6 bases). TRBV23-1 is an ORF; its function is uncertain. CDR3 length: 12 amino acids. Trimming took 11 bases from V and 2 from J, leaving 12 bases between them. The CDR3 reads CAGQRDQETQYF. CDR3 bases: TGCGCCGGACAGAGGGATCAAGAGACCCAGTACTTC.

Concerning this clone: Within the sample, other DNA sequences also encode this same CDR3. The V call is TRBV11-2, the J call TRBJ1-1; possible D gene TRBD1, 5 bases. The V gene lost 1 base and the J gene lost 1 base, with 10 bases spanning the gap. Germline CDR1 reads SGHAT; CDR2 reads FQNNGV. The CDR3 is 15 amino acids. The CDR3 DNA follows: TGTGCCAGCAGCTTAGTCGGGGGAACGAACACTGAAGCTTTCTTT. Translation: CASSLVGGTNTEAFF.

V is TRBV4-3 and J is TRBJ1-6, with 9 nucleotides matching TRBD1. J lost 10 bases, V lost 3 bases, and 7 bases had no gene match. This CDR3 contains 15 residues. Per germline, CDR1 LGHNA and CDR2 YSLEER. The CDR3 spells CASSHHRGLQSPLHF. The CDR3, as DNA: TGCGCCAGCAGCCACCACAGGGGGCTCCAGTCACCCCTCCACTTT.

The V gene is TRBV19, the J gene TRBJ1-6; D gene unclear. Looked up from germline, CDR1 is LNHDA and CDR2 is SQIVND (reference sequence). V lost 3 bases to trimming and J lost 8 bases, with 5 bases between them. This CDR3 spans 12 amino acids. In DNA form, the CDR3 reads TGTGCCAGTAGTATTCTTGATTCACCCCTCCACTTT. This sequence encodes CASSILDSPLHF.

The gene calls are TRBV24-1 and TRBJ1-2; possible D gene TRBD1, 5 bases. CDR1 and CDR2 (germline): KGHDR, SFDVKD. The CDR3 length is 13 residues. Trimming removed 7 bases from V and 4 bases from J, with 12 bases in between. The chain's CDR3 is CATSRGTVYGYTF. CDR3 DNA sequence: TGTGCCACCAGCCGGGGGACGGTCTATGGCTACACCTTC.

This clone was counted once. This chain connects TRBV5-1 to TRBJ1-1; maybe TRBD1 (5 bases). V lost 2 bases to trimming and J lost 4 bases, with 18 bases between them. The CDR3 covers 16 residues. Germline-derived CDR1 and CDR2 are SGHRS and YFSETQ. In nucleotides, the CDR3 is TGCGCCAGCAGCTTAGGGGACGGAGGGCGGGTCACTGAAGCTTTCTTT. Protein product: CASSLGDGGRVTEAFF.

The chain joins TRBV6-5 to TRBJ2-1; D may be TRBD2 (5 bases). With 6 bases removed from V and 4 bases from J, the gap between germline ends came to 13 bases. This CDR3 spans 14 amino acids. Germline V gene sequence: CDR1 MNHEY, CDR2 SVGAGI. CDR3 coding DNA: TGTGCCAGCAGGGAGGCCCTTTCTTACAATGAGCAGTTCTTC. Encoded protein: CASREALSYNEQFF.

This chain uses TRBV27 with TRBJ2-7, with D possibly being TRBD2 (7 bases). Germline CDR1 MNHEY, CDR2 SMNVEV (reference sequence). The CDR3 has 15 residues. V was clipped by 5 bases and J by 2 bases, with 16 bases between them. CDR3 loop: CASSALGGGTYEQYF. The CDR3 bases are TGTGCCAGCAGTGCCCTCGGCGGGGGCACCTACGAGCAGTACTTC.

The V gene is TRBV5-1, the J gene TRBJ2-5; D might be TRBD2 (5 bases). V was trimmed by 0 bases and J by 4 bases, leaving 10 bases between them. CDR1 and CDR2 from the germline V gene are SGHRS and YFSETQ. The CDR3 has 14 residues. Here the CDR3 DNA reads TGCGCCAGCAGCTTGGAGTTCGGGGTAGAGACCCAGTACTTC. This sequence encodes CASSLEFGVETQYF.

V usage is TRBV4-1 and J usage is TRBJ2-7, with D unresolved. This CDR3 comprises 14 residues. With 1 base removed from V and 2 bases from J, the gap between germline ends came to 9 bases. Looked up from germline, CDR1 is MGHRA and CDR2 is YSYEKL. CDR3 bases: TGCGCCAGCAGCCAAGTTCCTAGGACCTACGAGCAGTACTTC. Protein sequence: CASSQVPRTYEQYF.

V gene TRBV18 combines with J gene TRBJ2-5, with D possibly TRBD1 on 5 matching bases. Germline V gene lookup returns CDR1 KGHSH and CDR2 LQKENI. Trimming cost V 0 bases and J 4 bases, with 12 bases left between them. This CDR3 is 15 amino acids long. The CDR3 region has the DNA TGTGCCAGCTCACCACCGCAGGGTTTAGCAGAGACCCAGTACTTC. Protein product: CASSPPQGLAETQYF. Together with reference TRBV18 and TRBJ2-5, the CDR3 gives the full variable domain: NAGVMQNPRHLVRRRGQEARLRCSPMKGHSHVYWYRQLPEEGLKFMVYLQKENIIDESGMPKERFSAEFPKEGPSILRIQQVVRGDSAAYFCASSPPQGLAETQYFGPGTRLLVL.

This chain links TRBV19 with TRBJ2-2, with TRBD2 matching 10 bases. This CDR3 region has 20 residues. With V trimmed by 0 bases and J by 0 bases, 10 bases remained unmatched. CDR1 is LNHDA and CDR2 is SQIVND in the germline V gene (reference sequence). The CDR3 sequence: CASSIESGGGFYANTGELFF. For the CDR3, the DNA is TGTGCCAGTAGTATAGAGAGCGGGGGGGGATTTTACGCGAACACCGGGGAGCTGTTTTTT.

The gene calls are TRBV15 and TRBJ1-2; weak D call: TRBD1 (5 bases). Trimming removed 0 bases at V and 7 bases at J, with 15 bases between. The CDR3 covers 15 residues. CDR1 LNHNV and CDR2 YYDKDF come from the germline V gene (reference sequence). The CDR3 is CATSRDLAGQGGYTF. CDR3 DNA: TGTGCCACCAGCAGAGATCTGGCAGGGCAGGGTGGCTACACCTTC.

The genes are TRBV7-2 and TRBJ1-2; D not resolved. Trimming removed 1 base from V and 13 bases from J, with 13 bases in between. Germline V CDR1 and CDR2: SGHTA, FQGNSA. The CDR3 sequence is 12 residues long. The CDR3 protein is CASSLDLQPLTF. Written as DNA, the CDR3 is TGTGCCAGCAGCTTAGATCTACAGCCTCTCACCTTC.

This chain connects TRBV4-1 to TRBJ2-7; D not certain. Per the germline V gene, CDR1 is MGHRA and CDR2 is YSYEKL. The ends were cut back, 0 bases at V and 1 base at J, with 4 bases in the middle. The CDR3 loop spans 13 amino acids. The CDR3: CASSQERSYEQYF. The CDR3 coding sequence is TGCGCCAGCAGCCAAGAGAGGTCCTACGAGCAGTACTTC.

The chain carries TRBV7-2 and TRBJ2-2, with TRBD2 identical over 9 bases. The germline V gene encodes CDR1 SGHTA and CDR2 FQGNSA. The CDR3 is 16 residues long. Trimming at V came to 1 base and at J to 6 bases, leaving 6 bases not matched to a gene. Here the CDR3 DNA reads TGTGCCAGCAGCTTAGAGGCTAGCGGGAATCCCGGGGAGCTGTTTTTT. Amino acid sequence: CASSLEASGNPGELFF.

The rearrangement links TRBV4-1 to TRBJ2-2, with no clear D. Trimming shortened V by 6 bases and J by 8 bases, and 7 bases separated the two germline ends. Germline assignment: CDR1 MGHRA and CDR2 YSYEKL. The CDR3 has 11 amino acids. Here the CDR3 DNA reads TGCGCCAGCAGAAATCAAGGGGAGCTGTTTTTT. Translated: CASRNQGELFF.

J is TRBJ2-7 and V is TRBV25-1, with TRBD1 matching 9 bases. Germline lookup yields CDR1 MGHDK and CDR2 SYGVNS. V lost 4 bases, J lost 0 bases, and 13 bases stayed unmatched. The length of the CDR3 is 18 residues. The DNA for the CDR3 is TGTGCCAGCAGTGGATACGGGACAGGGCCAGTTTCCTCCTACGAGCAGTACTTC. As protein: CASSGYGTGPVSSYEQYF.

The chain has TRBV19 and TRBJ1-4; D may be TRBD1 (5 bases). The CDR3 loop spans 13 amino acids. V shed 6 bases and J shed 7 bases, with 12 bases lying between them. Germline V gene lookup returns CDR1 LNHDA and CDR2 SQIVND (reference sequence). CDR3 residues: CASRRERGEKLFF. The CDR3 coding sequence is TGTGCCAGTAGGAGAGAAAGGGGTGAAAAACTGTTTTTT.

The chain employs TRBV3-1 (or the pseudogene TRBV3-2) and TRBJ2-1; 7 bases are shared with TRBD2. Trimming removed 1 base from V and 8 bases from J; junction bases left unmatched: 8. CDR1 and CDR2 from the germline V gene are LGHDT and YNNKEL (reference sequence). The CDR3 has 15 residues. The CDR3 region is CASSQVNRLADEQFF. The CDR3 nucleotides are TGTGCCAGCAGCCAAGTGAATCGACTAGCTGATGAGCAGTTCTTC.

The gene calls are TRBV5-1 and TRBJ2-7; D might be TRBD2 (7 bases). Germline V lookup: CDR1 SGHRS, CDR2 YFSETQ. This CDR3 is built from 15 residues. Trimming pared 5 bases from V and 5 bases from J, leaving 20 bases between. CDR3 residues: CASRRVQGGQDEQYF. As DNA, the CDR3 is TGCGCCAGCAGGAGGGTACAGGGAGGGCAAGACGAGCAGTACTTC.